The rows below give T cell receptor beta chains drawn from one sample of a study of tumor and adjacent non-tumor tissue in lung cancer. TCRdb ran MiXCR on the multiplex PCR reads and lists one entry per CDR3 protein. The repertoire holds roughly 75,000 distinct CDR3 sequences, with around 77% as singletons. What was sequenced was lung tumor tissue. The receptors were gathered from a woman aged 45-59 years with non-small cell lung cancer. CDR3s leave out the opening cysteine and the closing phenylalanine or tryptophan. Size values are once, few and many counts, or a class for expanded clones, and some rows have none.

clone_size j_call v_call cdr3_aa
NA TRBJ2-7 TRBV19 ASSPGQPYEQY
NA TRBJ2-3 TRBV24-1 ATNILAGDTQY
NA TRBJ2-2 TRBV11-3 ASSLAGDTRELY
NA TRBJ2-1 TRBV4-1 TSSQERGVGKF
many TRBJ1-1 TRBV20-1 SAPIGTVNTEAF
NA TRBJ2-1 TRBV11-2 AGSSGGLAGVGEQF
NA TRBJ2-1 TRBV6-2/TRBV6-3 ASGEFNERF
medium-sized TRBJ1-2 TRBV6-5 ASSYGGQGLRYGYT
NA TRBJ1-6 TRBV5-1 ASRRLADNNSALH
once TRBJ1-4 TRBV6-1 ASSEWSDERLF
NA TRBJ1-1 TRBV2 AGSVETLGTEAF
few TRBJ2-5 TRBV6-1 ASSVTLAGSAQETQH
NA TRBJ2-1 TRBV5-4 TSRSPAGNEQF
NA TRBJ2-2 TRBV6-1 ASRPAGTGELF
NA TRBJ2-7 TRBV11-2 ASTISTDEHY
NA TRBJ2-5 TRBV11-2 ANSFLWDPTLFQETQY
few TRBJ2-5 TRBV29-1 NVATELETQY
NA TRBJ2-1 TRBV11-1 ASSSGLVGGLLF
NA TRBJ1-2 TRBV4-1 TSSQPGTGEDVYDYT
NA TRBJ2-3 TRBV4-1 ASSQDPGASGKDTQY
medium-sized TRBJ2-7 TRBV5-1 ASSPVGLGVRDYEQY
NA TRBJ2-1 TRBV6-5 DSSYSRGHEQF
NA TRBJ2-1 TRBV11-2 ASSLEASGRTDEF
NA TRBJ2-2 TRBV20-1 SDRGVSEAGELF
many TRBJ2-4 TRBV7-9 ASSQGAKNIQY
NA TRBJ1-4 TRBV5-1 ANSQGHREKLF
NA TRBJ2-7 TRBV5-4 ASIGGVTYEKY
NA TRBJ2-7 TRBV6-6 ASSYSEGAEEQY
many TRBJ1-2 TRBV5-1 ASTTVGDGYT
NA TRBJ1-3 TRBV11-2 AGSFSFDRFSGNTVY
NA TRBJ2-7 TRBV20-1 SATRTGSYEQY
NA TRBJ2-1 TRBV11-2 TSTTGLWNDQF
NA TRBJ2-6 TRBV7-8 ASSLQGAVSGANVLT
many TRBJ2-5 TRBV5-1 ASSWGGGAPRGGETQY
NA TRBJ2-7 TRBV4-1 ARSSRLAYEQC
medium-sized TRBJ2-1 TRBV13 ASSKDSHNEQF
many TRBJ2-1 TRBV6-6 ASSTPRTSGTVSYNEQF
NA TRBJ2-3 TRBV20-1 SVTTTGLTDTQY
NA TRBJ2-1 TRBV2 ASSEGQPLIGNEQF
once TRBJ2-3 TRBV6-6 ASGYRDYRTDAQY
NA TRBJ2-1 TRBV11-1 ASSSGLAGELQL
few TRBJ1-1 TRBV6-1 ASGLVRTEAF
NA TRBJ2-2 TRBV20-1 SAPPMDRLMDGELF